This T cell receptor (beta chain) stems from a study of cytomegalovirus exposure and HLA in healthy donors. Points on this clone: What it recognizes is unknown.

Findings and limits, study-wide: Earlier findings revealed that most TCR beta V segments proved productive either about 90% or about 30% of the time.

Between the trimmed V and J ends, which lost 4 bases and 7 bases, there was a span of 8 bases. Germline V gene data show CDR1 as MDHEN and CDR2 as SYDVKM. The CDR3 runs to 11 residues. Both 60 Vbeta primers and 13 Jbeta primers went into the PCR. The repertoire was sequenced with immunoSEQ multiplex PCR; TCRdb's copy has only in-frame clones and lacks some. Among about 120,000 clones listed, under 80% were seen once. This TCR derives from a man aged 60 to 75 in good health and CMV-seropositive. The chain couples TRBV28 to TRBJ2-7, with a possible D match to TRBD2 (5 bases). Sequences were obtained from PBMCs. The DNA of the CDR3 is TGTGCCAGCAGTTCTAGGGAGGAGCAGTACTTC. Translation: CASSSREEQYF.